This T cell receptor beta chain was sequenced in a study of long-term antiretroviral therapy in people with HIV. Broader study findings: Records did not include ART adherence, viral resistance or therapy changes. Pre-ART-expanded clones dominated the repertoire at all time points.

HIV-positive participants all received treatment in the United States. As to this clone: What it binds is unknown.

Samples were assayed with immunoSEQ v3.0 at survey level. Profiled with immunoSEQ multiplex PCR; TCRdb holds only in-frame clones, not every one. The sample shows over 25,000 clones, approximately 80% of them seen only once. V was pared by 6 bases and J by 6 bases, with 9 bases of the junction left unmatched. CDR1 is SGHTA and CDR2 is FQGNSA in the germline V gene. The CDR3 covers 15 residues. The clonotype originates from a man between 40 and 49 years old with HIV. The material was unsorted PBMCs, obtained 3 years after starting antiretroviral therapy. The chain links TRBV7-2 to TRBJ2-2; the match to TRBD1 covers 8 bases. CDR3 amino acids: CASSQGTGFPGELFF. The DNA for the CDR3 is TGTGCCAGCAGTCAAGGGACAGGATTCCCCGGGGAGCTGTTTTTT.